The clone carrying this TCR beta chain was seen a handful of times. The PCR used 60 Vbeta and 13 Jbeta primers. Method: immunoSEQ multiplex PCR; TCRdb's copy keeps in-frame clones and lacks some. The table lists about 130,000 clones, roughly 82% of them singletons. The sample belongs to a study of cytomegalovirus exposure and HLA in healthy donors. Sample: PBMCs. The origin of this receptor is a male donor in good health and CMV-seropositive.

Here the CDR3 reads CASSPRTSGSGELFF. CDR3 sequence (DNA): TGTGCCAGCTCACCCCGGACTAGCGGGAGCGGGGAGCTGTTTTTT. The genes are TRBV18 and TRBJ2-2; 13 bases line up with TRBD2. The CDR3 is 15 residues long. The V segment lost 3 bases and the J segment 7 bases; nucleotides outside the gene matches: 2. The germline V gene has CDR1 KGHSH and CDR2 LQKENI.